Below, 7 T cell receptor beta chains from the same sample are listed, as sequenced in a study of T cells in tuberculosis. Time point described: new active TB diagnosis, blood taken before or within 7 days of starting treatment. Using immunoSEQ multiplex PCR, the repertoire was profiled, and TCRdb retains in-frame clones only, with some absent. The table records some 34,000 clones, 87% of them present only once. Sequencing used PBMCs, obtained at tuberculosis diagnosis. Receptor source: an adult with tuberculosis.

The chain carries TRBV5-4 and TRBJ1-3; D is uncertain. The V and J ends lost 2 bases and 4 bases respectively, with 13 bases between them. Per germline, CDR1 SGHNT and CDR2 YYREEE (reference sequence). This CDR3 region has 15 residues. The CDR3 sequence is CASSFHSTIGNTIYF. The CDR3 DNA sequence: TGTGCCAGCAGCTTTCACTCTACTATAGGAAACACCATATATTTT.

The chain combines TRBV5-6 with TRBJ1-5, with TRBD1 as a possible D gene (5 bases). There are 16 residues in the CDR3. V lost 2 bases, J lost 0 bases, and 12 bases lay in between. CDR1 and CDR2 from the germline V gene are SGHDT and YYEEEE. The CDR3 DNA sequence: TGTGCCAGCAGCTTTAGGGGCGCCTATAGCAATCAGCCCCAGCATTTT. This codes for CASSFRGAYSNQPQHF.

The chain uses TRBV6-5 and TRBJ1-2; D is ambiguous. Germline CDR1 is MNHEY and CDR2 is SVGAGI. The V end was cut by 0 bases, the J end by 6 bases, with 8 bases between. This CDR3 spans 13 amino acids. CDR3 sequence reads: CASSYSIADGYTF. DNA for the CDR3: TGTGCCAGCAGTTACTCGATCGCAGATGGCTACACCTTC.

The gene calls are TRBV29-1 and TRBJ2-3, with a possible D match to TRBD1 (6 bases). With 7 bases removed from V and 6 bases from J, the gap between germline ends came to 11 bases. This CDR3 has 11 amino acids. Germline loops: CDR1 SQVTM, CDR2 ANQGSEA. In DNA, the CDR3 is TGCAGCGGCCGTAGGGGGGATACGCAGTATTTT. Protein product: CSGRRGDTQYF.

The rearrangement links TRBV5-5 to TRBJ1-4, with D uncertain. The CDR3 loop spans 15 amino acids. The V and J ends lost 0 bases and 1 base respectively, with 7 bases between them. Germline V gene lookup returns CDR1 SGHKS and CDR2 YYEKEE (reference sequence). The CDR3 loop reads CASSLGVGTNEKLFF. The CDR3 DNA sequence: TGTGCCAGCAGCTTGGGTGTCGGAACTAATGAAAAACTGTTTTTT.

The genes are TRBV7-9 and TRBJ2-5; 7 bases are shared with TRBD2. This CDR3 is 15 amino acids long. Losses at the gene ends were 4 bases for V and 4 bases for J; bases not matched to a gene: 9. Per germline, CDR1 SEHNR and CDR2 FQNEAQ (reference sequence). The CDR3 protein is CASSSGSSGRETQYF. For the CDR3, the DNA is TGTGCCAGCAGCTCGGGCAGTAGCGGGCGAGAGACCCAGTACTTC.

The V call is TRBV18, the J call TRBJ2-1; perhaps TRBD2 as D (5 bases). This CDR3 is built from 16 residues. In germline, CDR1 is KGHSH, CDR2 LQKENI. V lost 5 bases and J lost 4, with 18 bases in between. The CDR3 loop reads CASSSLSAGQYNEQFF. CDR3 bases: TGTGCCAGCTCAAGTCTTTCGGCGGGCCAATACAATGAGCAGTTCTTC.